This TCR beta chain appears in the sequencing data of a study of PD-L1 blockade in urothelial cancer. Study context: It was in the mid-2010s that patients started atezolizumab at 1,200 mg intravenously every 3 weeks. Prior chemotherapy regimens per patient numbered 0 to 3.

As to time point: peripheral blood 6 weeks after treatment start. Disease in patients was locally advanced or metastatic urothelial carcinoma. Repertoires were generated with immunoSEQ multiplex PCR, while TCRdb's copy carries only in-frame clones and drops some. The sample yields tens of thousands of clones, 91% seen once. The CDR3 runs to 14 residues. The ends lost 0 bases at V and 11 bases at J; junction bases unmatched: 7. Germline loops: CDR1 SGHVS, CDR2 FQNEAQ. Sequenced material: PBMCs, taken around atezolizumab (anti-PD-L1) treatment. The TCR sequence derives from a man in his 70s with urothelial cancer. This sequence joins TRBV7-8 and TRBJ1-1, with 9 bases fitting TRBD1. The CDR3 region is CASSLARGQGRAFF. The DNA of the CDR3 is TGTGCCAGCAGCTTAGCGCGGGGACAGGGACGTGCTTTCTTT.